This TCR beta chain was identified during a study of T cell responses to AZD1222 COVID-19 vaccine. Here immunoSEQ multiplex PCR was the method, and the copy in TCRdb shows in-frame clones only, minus some. Of about 120,000 clones in the sample, about 91% were seen once. This clone came up once. What it recognizes is unknown. Study-wide findings and caveats: The donor cohort was predominantly white British with a female majority, and clonal diversity may have been underestimated.

The V gene lost 2 bases and the J gene lost 5 bases, with 9 bases spanning the gap. Germline CDR1 and CDR2: MNHEY and SVGAGI. This CDR3 comprises 13 residues. This TCR came from an adult in good health. V and J are TRBV6-5 and TRBJ1-2; possibly TRBD1 for D (5 bases). Sequencing used peripheral blood, obtained on day 0 of AZD1222 vaccination. The CDR3 nucleotides read TGTGCCAGCAGTTACGGAAGGGGATATGGCTACACCTTC. Protein product: CASSYGRGYGYTF.